The 13 T cell receptor beta chains reported below all come from one sample, sequenced in a study of CD8 T cells in ankylosing spondylitis. Each CDR3 protein gets one entry after TCRdb re-called the 5' RACE reads with MiXCR. The table records 100,000 to 150,000 distinct CDR3 sequences, 12% to 15% of them present only once. Material: blood, either unsorted or a sorted T cell fraction (not recorded which). These receptor sequences come from a female donor with ankylosing spondylitis or in good health (not recorded which).

This clonotype turned up a few times. The chain joins TRBV5-4 to TRBJ2-2; D might be TRBD2 (5 bases). Per the germline V gene, CDR1 is SGHNT and CDR2 is YYREEE (reference sequence). This CDR3 contains 15 residues. The V gene lost 4 bases and the J gene lost 0 bases, with 10 bases spanning the gap. The CDR3 bases are TGTGCCAGCAGCCCGGGGTGGCCGAACACCGGGGAGCTGTTTTTT. Amino acid sequence: CASSPGWPNTGELFF. Combining the CDR3 with reference TRBV5-4 and TRBJ2-2 gives the whole variable domain ETGVTQSPTHLIKTRGQQVTLRCSSQSGHNTVSWYQQALGQGPQFIFQYYREEENGRGNFPPRFSGLQFPNYSSELNVNALELDDSALYLCASSPGWPNTGELFFGEGSRLTVL.

This clonotype was observed many times. V gene TRBV2 combines with J gene TRBJ2-7; 7 nucleotides line up with TRBD2. The germline V gene has CDR1 SNHLY and CDR2 FYNNEI. There are 12 residues in the CDR3. The CDR3, as DNA: TGTGCTACTACTGCGGGGGCCTACGAGCAGTACTTC. This translates into CATTAGAYEQYF.

The CDR3 DNA is TGCAGTGCTAGCAGGCAGCCCGGGGACAATCAGCCCCAGCATTTT. Protein sequence: CSASRQPGDNQPQHF. V and J are TRBV20-1 and TRBJ1-5, with D hard to call. The CDR3 covers 15 residues. Trimming took off 3 bases at V and 3 bases at J, with 15 bases between the two ends. CDR1 is DFQATT and CDR2 is SNEGSKA in the germline V gene (reference sequence).

Regarding this clonotype: This may stem from a read error, because a much larger clone lies one nucleotide away. The rearrangement uses TRBV19 and TRBJ2-1, with D perhaps matching TRBD1 (6 bases). This CDR3 has 13 amino acids. The V gene's germline CDR1 is LNHDA and CDR2 SQIVND (reference sequence). The CDR3 loop is CASSQGNHNDQFF. CDR3 nucleotide sequence: TGTGCCAGTAGTCAGGGGAACCACAATGACCAGTTCTTC.

The chain recombines TRBV5-1 with TRBJ1-1; a possible D gene is TRBD1 (6 bases). The CDR3 runs 15 residues. Trimming shortened V by 0 bases and J by 4 bases, and 13 bases separated the two germline ends. The germline V gene encodes CDR1 SGHRS and CDR2 YFSETQ. The CDR3 DNA sequence: TGCGCCAGCAGCTTGGTCGGGGGGCTGAGCACTGAAGCTTTCTTT. Protein sequence: CASSLVGGLSTEAFF.

This chain uses TRBV5-1 with TRBJ1-1, with D possibly matching TRBD1 (5 bases). Germline V lookup: CDR1 SGHRS, CDR2 YFSETQ. Deletions cut 7 bases from V and 1 base from J, with 14 bases between. This CDR3 is built from 14 residues. In nucleotides, the CDR3 is TGCGCCAGCGGACCCCGGCAGGGGAACACTGAAGCTTTCTTT. This gives the protein CASGPRQGNTEAFF.

This clonotype was detected many times. V gene TRBV28 combines with J gene TRBJ2-7, with 10 positions matching TRBD2. The V gene end was trimmed by 7 bases and the J gene end by 0 bases; junction bases not matched to a gene: 9. The CDR3 spans 16 residues. Germline CDR1 reads MDHEN; CDR2 reads SYDVKM. The CDR3 DNA is TGTGCCAGCAACACACTTAGCGGGAGGCACTCCTACGAGCAGTACTTC. Protein sequence: CASNTLSGRHSYEQYF.

This clonotype was seen many times. J is TRBJ2-3 and V is TRBV10-3, with a possible D match to TRBD1 (5 bases). The CDR3 runs 14 residues. Germline assignment: CDR1 ENHRY and CDR2 SYGVKD. Trimming removed 4 bases from V and 1 base from J, with 9 bases in between. DNA for the CDR3: TGTGCCATCAGTGGACAGACCCGCACAGATACGCAGTATTTT. It translates to CAISGQTRTDTQYF.

This clonotype was counted between two and nine times. This chain connects TRBV10-3 to TRBJ2-7; D is perhaps TRBD1 or TRBD2 (5 bases each). The CDR3 loop spans 14 amino acids. Germline values: CDR1 ENHRY, CDR2 SYGVKD. Trimming removed 4 bases from V and 5 bases from J, with 15 bases in between. The CDR3 reads CAISGPEGPNEQYF. Written as DNA, the CDR3 is TGTGCCATCAGTGGTCCAGAGGGGCCAAACGAGCAGTACTTC.

This clonotype was detected only a few times. The chain uses TRBV27 and TRBJ2-5; no definite D call. This CDR3 spans 14 amino acids. CDR1 MNHEY and CDR2 SMNVEV come from the germline V gene (reference sequence). V lost 3 bases and J 7 bases, leaving 15 bases between the germline ends. The CDR3 here is CASSLGQASMTQYF. DNA of the CDR3: TGTGCCAGCAGTTTGGGCCAGGCGTCTATGACCCAGTACTTC.

Many counts were recorded for this clonotype. The chain joins TRBV5-1 to TRBJ2-7; the D gene is possibly TRBD1 (6 bases). The CDR3 length is 17 residues. The V gene's germline CDR1 is SGHRS and CDR2 YFSETQ. Trimming stripped 3 bases from V and 1 base from J, with 20 bases between. CDR3 amino acids: CASSSRGFGTPSYEQYF. DNA of the CDR3: TGCGCCAGCAGCTCTAGGGGTTTCGGGACACCATCCTACGAGCAGTACTTC.

The rearrangement joins TRBV9 to TRBJ2-1, with D perhaps assigned TRBD1 or TRBD2 (5 bases each). The V and J ends lost 4 bases and 1 base respectively, with 12 bases between them. Germline V lookup: CDR1 SGDLS, CDR2 YYNGEE. The CDR3 contains 15 residues. For the CDR3, the DNA is TGTGCCAGCAGCCGGGACGGGATATCCTACAATGAGCAGTTCTTC. Its protein is CASSRDGISYNEQFF.

The chain links TRBV4-1 to TRBJ2-7; D not resolved. V lost 0 bases and J 3 bases, leaving 12 bases between the germline ends. This CDR3 is built from 15 residues. CDR1 and CDR2 (germline): MGHRA, YSYEKL. The CDR3 loop is CASSQEPGFLYEQYF. CDR3 bases: TGCGCCAGCAGCCAAGAGCCCGGGTTCCTCTACGAGCAGTACTTC.